Detailed here is one T cell receptor (beta chain). Its specificity is not known. This specimen belongs to a study of T cell repertoires in cytomegalovirus infection. Study summary: Indicated by public TCR beta signatures were CMV infection and matching HLA type. Study findings and constraints: The ex vivo response showed dominance by HLA-C-restricted CMV-specific TCR beta clonotypes.

TCRdb re-called the reads with MiXCR, one entry per CDR3 protein. The data show about 530,000 distinct CDR3 sequences, approximately 25% seen once. The TCR was taken from a human donor in good health (CMV status not recorded). Some clones in this sample may be carry-over from other donors' samples. The material sequenced was PBMCs.

The CDR3 DNA reads TGTGCCAGCAGCGAATGGGGGGCGCGGTATGGCTACACCTTC. It encodes CASSEWGARYGYTF. This chain links TRBV12-3 or TRBV12-4 with TRBJ1-2, with D possibly matching TRBD1 (6 bases). Trimming left V 6 bases short and J 5 bases short, with 16 bases between. The CDR3 covers 14 residues.